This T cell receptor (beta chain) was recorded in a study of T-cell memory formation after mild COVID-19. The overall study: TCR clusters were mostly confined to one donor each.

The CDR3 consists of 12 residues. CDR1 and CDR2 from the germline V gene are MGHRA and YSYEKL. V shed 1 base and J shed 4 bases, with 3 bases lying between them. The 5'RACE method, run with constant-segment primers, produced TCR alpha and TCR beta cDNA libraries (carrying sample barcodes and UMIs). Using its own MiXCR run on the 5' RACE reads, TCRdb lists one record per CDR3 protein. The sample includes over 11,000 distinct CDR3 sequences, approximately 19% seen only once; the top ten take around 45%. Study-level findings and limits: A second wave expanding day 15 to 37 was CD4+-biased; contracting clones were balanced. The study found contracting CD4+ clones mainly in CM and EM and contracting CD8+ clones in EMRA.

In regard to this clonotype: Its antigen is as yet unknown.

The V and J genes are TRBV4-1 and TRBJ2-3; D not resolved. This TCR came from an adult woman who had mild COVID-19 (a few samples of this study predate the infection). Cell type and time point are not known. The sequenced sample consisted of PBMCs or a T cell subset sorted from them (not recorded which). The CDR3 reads CASSQVADTQYF. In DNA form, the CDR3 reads TGCGCCAGCAGCCAAGTGGCAGATACGCAGTATTTT.